The following is a T cell receptor (beta chain) sequence with its context. There are many counts of this clonotype. Its antigen target is currently unknown. No base qualities exist here, and no much larger clone lies one base off it. The data belong to a study of blood T cells in healthy people across ages (dated by TCRdb to about 2015). A note on the overall study: In model experiments, roughly one uniquely barcoded TCR beta cDNA molecule per two T cells was captured by template switching. For two donors (one aged 18 to 29 and one aged 80 or older), the study analyzed two additional independent replicas of 1 million unique cDNA reads from the same blood draw. Using deep sequencing normalized with unique cDNA molecular identifiers, the study measured how TCR beta repertoire diversity changes with age. Four age groups were formed from the donors: young (average about 17 years), middle-aged (around 39), aged (approximately 60) and long-lived (around 82). To avoid experimental bias, donors of different ages were distributed randomly across sequencing lanes.

From its cysteine to its phenylalanine, the CDR3 spans 15 amino acids. Only the CDR3 portion is preserved as DNA: 45 bases, with reading frame beginning at the first base. V is cut back by 0 bases and J by 4 bases, with 3 bases in the junction unmatched. The germline V gene (reference sequence) gives CDR1 as SEHNR and CDR2 as FQNEAQ. Systemically healthy Caucasian individuals from Russia, 35 to 50 in total and aged about 6 to 95 years, were included as donors. Each donor gave approximately 9.3 milliliters of peripheral blood, collected into EDTA-treated Vacutainer tubes. Ficoll-Paque density-gradient centrifugation was used to isolate PBMCs, with at least 7 million per sample. Total RNA was extracted from PBMCs with Trizol reagent, with at least 5 micrograms obtained per sample. Naive CD45RAhigh/CD27high T cell percentages were measured by flow cytometry on a PBMC aliquot from every donor. Libraries were constructed by 5' RACE. TCRdb records Illumina HiSeq 2500 as the sequencer. A second PCR of roughly 6 to 12 cycles was performed with a sample-barcoded 5' primer and a J-beta primer mix. A template-switch 5' adaptor carrying 12 random nucleotides introduced a unique molecular identifier onto each TCR beta cDNA molecule. At least 2.5 million CDR3-containing paired-end reads were obtained from each sample. All of the RNA was converted into first-strand cDNA using the Mint cDNA synthesis kit, with a TRBC-specific oligonucleotide serving as the primer. Following uracil-DNA glycosylase treatment, all cDNA underwent a first 18-cycle PCR with the universal primers M1SS and BC2_uni_R. The published analysis was carried out like this. For normalization, 1 million high-quality reads, each with a distinct molecular identifier, were randomly selected from each sample. Instead of being binned into consensus sequences, reads with shared molecular identifiers were discarded. MiTCR, run with a Q25 quality threshold and the strictest error-elimination algorithm, handled CDR3 identification, clonotype clustering and error correction. A nonparametric unseen species model with Euler transformation was used to estimate lower-bound total TCR beta diversity. Through fastp at Q25 and MiXCR, TCRdb rebuilt clones from the public reads, retaining in-frame beta chains. Each record represents a unique CDR3 protein, reported with the most common genes and DNA among its rows. The V and J calls shown here were made by TCRdb, not taken from the authors' results. The sample table lists approximately 670,000 distinct CDR3 sequences, around 41% of them with a count of one. The leading ten clones occupy roughly 30% of the sample.

On the study overall, not on this receptor specifically: As age increased, observed TCR beta diversity per million T cells dropped in a roughly linear way, and a significant reduction was already evident by age about 36. Compared with the aged group, the long-lived group had more naive CD4+ T cells, fewer expanded clones and increased TCR diversity, a pattern suggesting age selection. There was a strong correlation between observed TCR beta diversity and the percentage of naive T cells measured by flow cytometry. Since profiling was done on bulk unsorted PBMCs, naive and antigen-experienced compartments could not be conclusively compared. Estimates of total diversity based on one million sequenced T cells were regarded as lower bounds and as underestimates. Donor CMV infection status was unknown, potentially confounding age-related changes in expanded clonotypes.

The rearranged segments are TRBV7-9 and TRBJ2-5; 9 middle bases align to TRBD2. The material sequenced was blood. The TCR sequence derives from an older man in good health. The DNA sequence is given as TGTGCCAGCAGCTTAGCTAGCGGGAGTTCAGAGACCCAGTACTTC. This yields the protein CASSLASGSSETQYF.